This T cell receptor beta chain was captured by sequencing in a study of blood T cell repertoires in COVID-19. Turning to the study itself: PBMCs, B-cell-depleted T cells, or T cells were the source of the cDNA or gDNA that made up the material.

Recruitment covered about two dozen US areas and drew participants whose ages spanned roughly 18 to 89 years. Participant reports of clinical history set cohort assignment. Cohort 3 donors counted as recovered after two negative PCRs, clearance, or resolved symptoms. This clone came up once. Profiled with immunoSEQ multiplex PCR; TCRdb holds only in-frame clones, not every one. The sample holds about 160,000 clones; roughly 84% are singletons and the top ten take 15% to 20%. Sequenced input: PBMCs or T cells enriched from blood (not recorded which). The receptor comes from a man between 60 and 75 years old who had recovered from COVID-19.

The CDR3 region is CATSVLSGGGYNEQFF. The CDR3 DNA is TGTGCCACCAGTGTTCTCAGCGGGGGGGGTTACAATGAGCAGTTCTTC. V is TRBV24-1 and J is TRBJ2-1, with TRBD2 matching over 10 bases. Trimming removed 5 bases from V and 4 bases from J; junction bases left unmatched: 7. The CDR3 has 16 amino acids. Germline-derived CDR1 and CDR2 are KGHDR and SFDVKD.